Below, 7 T cell receptor beta chains from the same sample are listed, as sequenced in a study of shared clonotypes between healthy human individuals. Assay used: immunoSEQ multiplex PCR; TCRdb lists only in-frame clones, some missing. This sample has hundreds of thousands of clones, with approximately 96% found just once. Naive CD8 cells comprised CD45RO-negative, CCR7-positively selected cells, excluding terminally differentiated effector memory CD45RA+ cells. The sample consisted of naive CD8+ T cells sorted from blood. Receptors were obtained from a woman in her twenties or thirties in good health.

The DNA of the CDR3 is TGTGCCAGCAGCTTCCCGGGATCCAAAGAGACCCAGTACTTC. Its protein product is CASSFPGSKETQYF. This sequence joins TRBV7-9 and TRBJ2-5; D is possibly TRBD2 (5 bases). Germline V gives CDR1 SEHNR, CDR2 FQNEAQ (reference sequence). This CDR3 spans 14 amino acids. The ends were cut back, 3 bases at V and 3 bases at J, with 11 bases in the middle.

This clone appeared once. The chain links TRBV9 to TRBJ1-5; D uncertain. Between the trimmed V and J ends, which lost 0 bases and 1 base, there was a span of 8 bases. From germline, CDR1 is SGDLS and CDR2 YYNGEE. CDR3 length: 15 amino acids. In DNA form, the CDR3 reads TGTGCCAGCAGCGTAGAAGGGATGAGCAATCAGCCCCAGCATTTT. It translates to CASSVEGMSNQPQHF.

The chain couples TRBV7-2 to TRBJ2-6, with 10 bases identical to TRBD2. CDR3 length equals 15 residues. V was pared by 8 bases and J by 4 bases, with 5 bases of the junction left unmatched. Germline values: CDR1 SGHTA, CDR2 FQGNSA. CDR3 DNA: TGTGCCAGCGATAGCGGGAGGACCGGGGCCAACGTCCTGACTTTC. It is translated as CASDSGRTGANVLTF.

CDR3 nucleotide sequence: TGTGCCAGTAAAAATCCGGGAGGGTACACCGGGGAGCTGTTTTTT. It is translated as CASKNPGGYTGELFF. The V call is TRBV19, the J call TRBJ2-2; TRBD2 matches at 8 bases. J was trimmed by 3 bases and V by 7 bases; bases with no gene match: 7. Germline CDR1 reads LNHDA; CDR2 reads SQIVND (reference sequence). CDR3 length equals 15 residues. The full variable domain, rest sourced from reference TRBV19 and TRBJ2-2, is DGGITQSPKYLFRKEGQNVTLSCEQNLNHDAMYWYRQDPGQGLRLIYYSQIVNDFQKGDIAEGYSVSREKKESFPLTVTSAQKNPTAFYLCASKNPGGYTGELFFGEGSRLTVL.

CDR3 bases: TGTGCCAGCAGCTTAGACGAGGGACAGGACTACGAGCAGTACTTC. Its protein is CASSLDEGQDYEQYF. The chain employs TRBV7-6 and TRBJ2-7, with 8 bases identical to TRBD1. The CDR3 has 15 residues. With 1 base clipped from V and 3 bases from J, the junction kept 5 bases outside the gene matches. Germline V gives CDR1 SGHVS, CDR2 FNYEAQ.

This rearrangement joins TRBV19 to TRBJ1-5, with 7 bases that match TRBD1. Germline CDR1 reads LNHDA; CDR2 reads SQIVND (reference sequence). The J segment lost 3 bases and the V segment lost 7 bases, leaving 6 bases of the junction unmatched. CDR3 length: 14 residues. Here the CDR3 reads CASNPDRNNQPQHF. In DNA form, the CDR3 reads TGTGCCAGTAACCCGGACAGGAACAATCAGCCCCAGCATTTT.

The gene calls are TRBV6-1 and TRBJ1-2; D might be TRBD1 (5 bases). CDR1 is MNHNS and CDR2 is SASEGT in the germline V gene. Trimming pared 1 base from V and 3 bases from J, leaving 12 bases between. The length of the CDR3 is 15 residues. The CDR3 region has the DNA TGTGCCAGCAGTGAAGGTCGGGGGTTCTACTATGGCTACACCTTC. Protein product: CASSEGRGFYYGYTF.